This T cell receptor (beta chain) was sequenced in a study of regulatory T cells in long-lasting Graves disease. Building the TCR beta libraries relied on iRepertoire HTBI primers, and CDR3 regions underwent Arm-PCR. TCRdb re-derived calls from the multiplex PCR reads in MiXCR, one entry per CDR3 protein. The repertoire holds approximately 690,000 distinct CDR3 sequences, with around 32% as singletons. This sample's time point: persistent/refractory GD, antithyroid drugs over 5 years with positive TRAb. PBMC-derived RNA was used for the TCR library. This clonotype was observed many times. This clonotype originated in a female donor with Graves disease. The material sequenced was peripheral blood mononuclear cells (PBMCs), taken when the disease was refractory, from a patient treated with antithyroid drugs.

The CDR3 loop is CASSHRQAGNEQFF. In nucleotides, the CDR3 is TGTGCCAGCAGCCACAGACAGGCGGGCAATGAGCAGTTCTTC. The V and J genes are TRBV7-6 and TRBJ2-1; tentative D call: TRBD1 (6 bases). Germline CDR1 reads SGHVS; CDR2 reads FNYEAQ. V was trimmed by 5 bases and J by 6 bases, leaving 14 bases between them. This CDR3 is built from 14 residues.